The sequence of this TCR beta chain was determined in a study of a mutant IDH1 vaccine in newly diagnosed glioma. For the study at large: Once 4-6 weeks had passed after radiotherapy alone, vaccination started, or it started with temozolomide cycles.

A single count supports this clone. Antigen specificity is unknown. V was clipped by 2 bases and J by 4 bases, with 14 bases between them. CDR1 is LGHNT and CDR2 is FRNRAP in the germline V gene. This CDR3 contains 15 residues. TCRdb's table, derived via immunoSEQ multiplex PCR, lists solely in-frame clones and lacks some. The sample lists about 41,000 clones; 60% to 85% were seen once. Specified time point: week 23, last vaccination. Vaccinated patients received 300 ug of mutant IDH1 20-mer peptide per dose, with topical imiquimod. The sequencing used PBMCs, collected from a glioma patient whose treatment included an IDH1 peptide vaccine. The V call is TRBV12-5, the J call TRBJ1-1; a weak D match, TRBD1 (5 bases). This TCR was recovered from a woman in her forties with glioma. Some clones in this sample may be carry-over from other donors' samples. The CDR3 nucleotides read TGTGCTAGTGGTTTGTCTACAGGACAACTCACTGAAGCTTTCTTT. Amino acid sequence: CASGLSTGQLTEAFF.